This TCR beta chain emerged from a study of somatic mutations in cytotoxic T cells in rheumatoid arthritis. The CDR3 is 16 residues long. Germline assignment: CDR1 SGHTA and CDR2 FQGNSA. The ends lost 1 base at V and 10 bases at J; junction bases unmatched: 11. Profiled with immunoSEQ multiplex PCR; TCRdb holds only in-frame clones, not every one. The sample contains 6,500 to 8,500 clones, about 82% of which appear only once. Positively selected by magnetic beads, CD4+ and CD8+ cells were purity-checked by flow cytometry. The chain links TRBV7-2 to TRBJ2-7, with 12 nucleotides matching TRBD1. What was sequenced was CD8+ T cells sorted from blood. This receptor was identified in an adult with rheumatoid arthritis. CDR3 loop: CASSLEGDRGRRGQYF. CDR3 DNA sequence: TGTGCCAGCAGCTTAGAGGGGGACAGGGGGCGCAGGGGACAGTACTTC.